These T cell receptor beta chains were read from a single sample in a study of T cell responses to AZD1222 COVID-19 vaccine. Clones were read by immunoSEQ multiplex PCR, and TCRdb kept only the in-frame ones, dropping some. Among 110,000 or so clones, 80% to 90% were seen once, and the ten largest hold 9.5% to 15%. The material was peripheral blood, obtained on day 0 of AZD1222 vaccination. These receptors originate from an adult in good health. Each CDR3 is given without its conserved first and last residue.

V	J	CDR3
TRBV6-2/TRBV6-3	TRBJ2-1	ASSPGTGSYNEQF
TRBV5-1	TRBJ2-2	ASKLGLAGSTGELF
TRBV4-2	TRBJ2-1	ASSANPVAGGLPGYNEQF
TRBV7-8	TRBJ1-1	ASSLAVGTALFGAF
TRBV11-1	TRBJ2-7	ASSLAGRGNEQY
TRBV5-1	TRBJ2-4	ASSSGLATAKNIQY
TRBV6-2/TRBV6-3	TRBJ2-1	ASSFTGDNEQF
TRBV4-2	TRBJ2-7	ASSQGGLAGVKDEQY
TRBV7-9	TRBJ2-1	ASSSLSGAGNEQF
TRBV9	TRBJ2-2	ASTGQGVTGELF
TRBV18	TRBJ2-3	ASSSRVTDTQY
TRBV7-9	TRBJ2-7	ASQPPGTGYEQY
TRBV5-1	TRBJ2-7	ASSDQGTPYEQY
TRBV20-1	TRBJ2-7	SASNYDEQY
TRBV27	TRBJ1-2	ASSRDRGSYGYT
TRBV29-1	TRBJ2-2	SVRTRGGTGELF